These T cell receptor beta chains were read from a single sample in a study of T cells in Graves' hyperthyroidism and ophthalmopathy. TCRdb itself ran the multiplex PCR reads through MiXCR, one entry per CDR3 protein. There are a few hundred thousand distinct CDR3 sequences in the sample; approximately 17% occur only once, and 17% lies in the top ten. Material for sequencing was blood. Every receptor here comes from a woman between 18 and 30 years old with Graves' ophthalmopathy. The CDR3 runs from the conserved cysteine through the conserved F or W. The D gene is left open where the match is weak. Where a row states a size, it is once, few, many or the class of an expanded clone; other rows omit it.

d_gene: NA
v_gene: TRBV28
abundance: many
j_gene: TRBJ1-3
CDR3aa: CASSTRDPSSGNTIYF
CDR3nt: TGTGCCAGCAGTACCCGGGACCCTAGTAGTGGAAACACCATATATTTT

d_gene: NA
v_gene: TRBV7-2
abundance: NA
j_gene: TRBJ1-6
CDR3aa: CASSLTPSNSPLHF
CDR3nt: TGTGCCAGCAGCTTAACGCCTTCTAATTCACCCCTCCACTTT

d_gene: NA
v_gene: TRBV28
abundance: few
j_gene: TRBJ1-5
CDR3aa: CASSSGGGVAQPQHF
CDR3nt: TGTGCCAGCAGTTCCGGGGGGGGGGTAGCTCAGCCCCAGCATTTT

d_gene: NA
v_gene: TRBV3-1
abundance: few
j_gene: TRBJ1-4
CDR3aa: CASSQFGTATNEKLFF
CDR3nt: TGTGCCAGCAGCCAATTCGGGACGGCAACTAATGAAAAACTGTTTTTT

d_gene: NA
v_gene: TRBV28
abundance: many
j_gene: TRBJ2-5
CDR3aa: CASTQERTEQETQYF
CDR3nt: TGTGCCAGCACCCAAGAGCGGACAGAACAAGAGACCCAGTACTTC

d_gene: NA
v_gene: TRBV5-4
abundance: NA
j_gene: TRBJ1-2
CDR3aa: CASTTWDNYGYTF
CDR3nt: TGTGCCAGCACCACCTGGGATAACTATGGCTACACCTTC

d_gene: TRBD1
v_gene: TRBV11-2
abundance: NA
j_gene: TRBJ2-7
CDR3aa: CASSTRTGREQYF
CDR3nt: TGTGCCAGCAGCACACGGACAGGGCGCGAGCAGTACTTC

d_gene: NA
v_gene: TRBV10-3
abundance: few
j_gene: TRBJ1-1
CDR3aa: CAISESVAPEREGTEAFF
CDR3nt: TGTGCCATCAGTGAGTCGGTCGCCCCCGAGAGGGAGGGGACTGAAGCTTTCTTT

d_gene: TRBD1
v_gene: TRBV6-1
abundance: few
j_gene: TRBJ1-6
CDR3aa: CASSGQGAGSPLHF
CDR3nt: TGTGCCAGCAGTGGACAGGGGGCTGGTTCACCCCTCCACTTT

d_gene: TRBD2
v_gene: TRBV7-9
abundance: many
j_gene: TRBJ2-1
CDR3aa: CASRSSGNNEQFF
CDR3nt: TGTGCCAGCAGGTCTAGCGGTAACAATGAGCAGTTCTTC

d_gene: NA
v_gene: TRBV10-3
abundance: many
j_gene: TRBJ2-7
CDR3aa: CAISRQENSYEQYF
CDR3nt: TGTGCCATCAGTCGACAGGAGAACTCCTACGAGCAGTACTTC

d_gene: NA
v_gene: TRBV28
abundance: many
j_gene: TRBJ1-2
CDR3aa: CASSLAGIGYGYTF
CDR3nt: TGTGCCAGCAGTTTAGCGGGGATCGGCTATGGCTACACCTTC

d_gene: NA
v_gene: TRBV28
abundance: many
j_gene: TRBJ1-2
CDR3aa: CASSLMGYVGGYTF
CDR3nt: TGTGCCAGCAGTCTAATGGGCTACGTAGGTGGCTACACCTTC

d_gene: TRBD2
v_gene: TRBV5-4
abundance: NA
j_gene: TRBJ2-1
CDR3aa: CASSPQPGLAGVYEQFF
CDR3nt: TGTGCCAGCAGTCCGCAACCGGGACTAGCGGGAGTCTATGAGCAGTTCTTC

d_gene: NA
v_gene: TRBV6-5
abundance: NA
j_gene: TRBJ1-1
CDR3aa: CASSYRGQGYEQYFGPGTEAFF
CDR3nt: NA

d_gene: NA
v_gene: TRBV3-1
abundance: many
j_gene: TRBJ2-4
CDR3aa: CASSQGQVGIQYF
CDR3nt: TGTGCCAGCAGCCAAGGGCAGGTGGGCATTCAGTACTTC

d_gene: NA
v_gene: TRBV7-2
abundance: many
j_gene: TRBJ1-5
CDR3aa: CASSLEPLNQPQHF
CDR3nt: TGTGCCAGCAGCTTAGAGCCCCTAAATCAGCCCCAGCATTTT

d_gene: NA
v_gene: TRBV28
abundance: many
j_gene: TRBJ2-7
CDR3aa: CASSFRPGRDEQYF
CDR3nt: TGTGCCAGCAGTTTTAGGCCTGGGAGAGATGAGCAGTACTTC

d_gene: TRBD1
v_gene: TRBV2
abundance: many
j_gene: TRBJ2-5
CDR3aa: CASRVGQEQETQYF
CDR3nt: TGTGCCAGCAGGGTAGGACAGGAACAAGAGACCCAGTACTTC

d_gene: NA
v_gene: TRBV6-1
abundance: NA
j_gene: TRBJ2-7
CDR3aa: CASRRGDYTYEQYF
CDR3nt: TGTGCCAGCAGACGGGGTGACTACACCTACGAGCAGTACTTC

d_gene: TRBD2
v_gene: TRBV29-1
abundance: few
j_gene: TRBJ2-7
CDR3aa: CSVGGGSLNYEQYF
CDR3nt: TGCAGCGTTGGGGGGGGTAGTCTCAACTACGAGCAGTACTTC

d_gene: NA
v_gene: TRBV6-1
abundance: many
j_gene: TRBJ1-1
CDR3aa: CASSIRAPNTEAFF
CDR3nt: TGTGCCAGCAGTATCCGGGCCCCGAACACTGAAGCTTTCTTT

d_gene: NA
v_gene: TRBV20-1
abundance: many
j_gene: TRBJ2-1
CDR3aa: CSAYTPLMGSDEQFF
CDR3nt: TGCAGTGCTTATACCCCACTTATGGGGTCGGATGAGCAGTTCTTC

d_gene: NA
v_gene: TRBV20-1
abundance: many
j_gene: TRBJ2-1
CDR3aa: CSASRDLLNEQFF
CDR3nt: TGCAGTGCCTCGCGGGACCTCCTCAATGAGCAGTTCTTC

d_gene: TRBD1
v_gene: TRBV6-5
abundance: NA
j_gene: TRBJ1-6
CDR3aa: CASSYTRQGNSPLHF
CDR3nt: TGTGCCAGCAGTTACACTAGACAGGGGAATTCACCCCTCCACTTT

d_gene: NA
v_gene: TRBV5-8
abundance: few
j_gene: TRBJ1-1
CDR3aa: CASSLARAGPRAFF
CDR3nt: TGTGCCAGCAGCTTGGCCAGGGCGGGACCGAGAGCTTTCTTT

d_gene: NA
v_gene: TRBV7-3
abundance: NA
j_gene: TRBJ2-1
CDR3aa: CASSFSSRSSYNEQFF
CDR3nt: TGTGCCAGCAGCTTTTCGTCCCGAAGCTCCTACAATGAGCAGTTCTTC

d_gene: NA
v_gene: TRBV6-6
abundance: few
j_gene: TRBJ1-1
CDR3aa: CASSYGLEMNTEAFF
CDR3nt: TGTGCCAGCAGTTACGGTTTAGAAATGAACACTGAAGCTTTCTTT

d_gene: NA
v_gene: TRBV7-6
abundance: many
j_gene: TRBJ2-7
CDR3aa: CASSLESYSREQYF
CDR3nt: TGTGCCAGCAGCTTGGAATCGTATTCGAGGGAGCAGTACTTC

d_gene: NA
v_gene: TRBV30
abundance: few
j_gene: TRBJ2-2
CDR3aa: CAWSKGGSDTGELFF
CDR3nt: TGTGCCTGGAGTAAAGGGGGGTCGGACACCGGGGAGCTGTTTTTT

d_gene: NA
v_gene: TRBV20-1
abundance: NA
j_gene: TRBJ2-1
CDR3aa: CSASPDYYEQFF
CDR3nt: TGCAGTGCTAGTCCGGACTATTACGAGCAGTTCTTC

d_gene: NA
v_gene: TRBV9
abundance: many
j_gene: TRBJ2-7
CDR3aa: CASSPESSYEQYF
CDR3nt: TGTGCCAGCAGCCCTGAAAGCTCCTACGAGCAGTACTTC

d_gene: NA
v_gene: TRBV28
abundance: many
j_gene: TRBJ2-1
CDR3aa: CASSLVQGLYNEQFF
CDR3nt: TGTGCCAGCAGTTTAGTTCAGGGGCTCTACAATGAGCAGTTCTTC

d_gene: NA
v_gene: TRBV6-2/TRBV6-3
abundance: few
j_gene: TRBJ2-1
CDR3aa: CASSYAGPNEQFF
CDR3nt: TGTGCCAGCAGTTACGCGGGGCCCAATGAGCAGTTCTTC

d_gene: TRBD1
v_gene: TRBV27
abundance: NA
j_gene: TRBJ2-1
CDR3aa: CASSPQTGAYNEQFF
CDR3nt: TGTGCCAGCAGTCCCCAAACAGGGGCTTACAATGAGCAGTTCTTC

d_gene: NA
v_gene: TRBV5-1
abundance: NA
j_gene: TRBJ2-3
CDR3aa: CASSLDSDGDTQYF
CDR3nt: TGCGCCAGCAGCTTGGATTCCGACGGAGATACGCAGTATTTT

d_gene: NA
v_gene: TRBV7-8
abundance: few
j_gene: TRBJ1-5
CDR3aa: CASSLGGGPQHF
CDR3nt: TGTGCCAGCAGCTTAGGAGGTGGGCCCCAGCATTTT